The text below deals with one T cell receptor (beta chain). Its target is not known. These data come from a study of cytomegalovirus exposure and HLA in healthy donors. The CDR3 spans 15 residues. Germline CDR1 SGHVS, CDR2 FNYEAQ. V shed 3 bases, J shed 5 bases, and the junction held 9 bases outside the gene matches. PCR employed 60 Vbeta and 13 Jbeta primers. Only in-frame clones appear in the TCRdb table, and some are missing; sequencing was by immunoSEQ multiplex PCR. This table holds 180,000 or so clones, about 9% found once. At the time of sampling, donors were nominally healthy, though unrecorded immune exposures were likely. Study findings and constraints: Later on, a genetic analysis was performed. It linked a missense variant in DCLRE1C with V- and J-gene trimming of TCR beta. Differences between HLA loci emerged in a later analysis of TCR association rates, with DRB1 most and HLA-C fewest.

The sample taken for sequencing was PBMCs. The chain employs TRBV7-6 and TRBJ2-7; 8 bases line up with TRBD2. This TCR was sampled from a woman under 40 in good health and CMV-seropositive. The CDR3, as DNA: TGTGCCAGCAGCTTTAGGGCTAGCGGGTTCGACGAGCAGTACTTC. It codes for CASSFRASGFDEQYF.